This TCR beta chain stems from a study of PD-L1 blockade in urothelial cancer. TCRdb keeps only in-frame clones here, not all; method: immunoSEQ multiplex PCR. The repertoire includes about 32,000 clones, about nine tenths of them detected once, and 3% to 4% sits in the top ten. The ends lost 3 bases at V and 4 bases at J; junction bases unmatched: 10. This CDR3 is 17 amino acids long. CDR1 is SGHDN, CDR2 FVKESK, per germline. Study observations and caveats: Tumor-associated clones in blood expanded more at 3 weeks in durable-benefit patients.

This clone was picked up one time. Its antigen is as yet unknown. This receptor was obtained from a man between 45 and 60 years old with urothelial cancer. The sequencing used PBMCs, collected around atezolizumab (anti-PD-L1) treatment. The chain combines TRBV14 with TRBJ2-2; 8 bases line up with TRBD2. The CDR3 protein is CASSQEERGLATGELFF. Here the CDR3 DNA reads TGTGCCAGCAGCCAGGAGGAGCGGGGGCTTGCCACCGGGGAGCTGTTTTTT. The full variable domain, in which reference TRBV14 and TRBJ2-2 provide the parts outside the CDR3, is EAGVTQFPSHSVIEKGQTVTLRCDPISGHDNLYWYRRVMGKEIKFLLHFVKESKQDESGMPNNRFLAERTGGTYSTLKVQPAELEDSGVYFCASSQEERGLATGELFFGEGSRLTVL.